A single sample gave rise to the 24 T cell receptor beta chains below, sequenced in a study of blood T cell repertoires in COVID-19. Clones were sequenced by immunoSEQ multiplex PCR, and TCRdb holds only the in-frame ones, with some missing. This sample carries about 420,000 clones, around 90% of them seen once, and the ten largest clones take less than 0.95%. Specimen: peripheral blood. All receptors derive from a man aged 18 to 30 with COVID-19, enrolled during active disease.

The V call is TRBV5-4, the J call TRBJ2-2; 10 bases are shared with TRBD2. J was trimmed by 0 bases and V by 4 bases; bases with no gene match: 3. This CDR3 region has 16 residues. Germline-derived CDR1 and CDR2 are SGHNT and YYREEE (reference sequence). The CDR3 bases are TGTGCCAGCAGCCTAGCGGGGGACCCGAACACCGGGGAGCTGTTTTTT. Protein: CASSLAGDPNTGELFF.

The rearrangement links TRBV12-3 or TRBV12-4 to TRBJ1-5; weak D call: TRBD1 (5 bases). The V and J ends lost 8 bases and 2 bases respectively, with 10 bases between them. The CDR3 contains 13 residues. DNA of the CDR3: TGTGCCAGCGGGAGGGGTGGCAATCAGCCCCAGCATTTT. Protein product: CASGRGGNQPQHF.

The V call is TRBV30, the J call TRBJ2-3; D might be TRBD2 (6 bases). The CDR3 extends over 17 amino acids. Germline CDR1 is GTSNPN and CDR2 is SVGIG (reference sequence). Trimming cost V 0 bases and J 3 bases, with 19 bases left between them. The CDR3 reads CAWSVDSPGLRTDTQYF. The CDR3 DNA sequence: TGTGCCTGGAGTGTCGACAGCCCGGGACTCCGGACAGATACGCAGTATTTT.

The J gene is TRBJ2-3, the V gene TRBV5-1, with TRBD1 matching over 9 bases. Looked up from germline, CDR1 is SGHRS and CDR2 is YFSETQ. The length of the CDR3 is 15 residues. V trimming: 2 bases; J trimming: 4 bases; junction bases outside the gene matches: 5. CDR3 coding DNA: TGCGCCAGCAGCTTTAGGACAGGGGTTTCAGATACGCAGTATTTT. Translating gives CASSFRTGVSDTQYF.

The chain is built from TRBV5-1 and TRBJ2-1; D possibly corresponds to TRBD2 (5 bases). The CDR3 covers 15 residues. Trimming pared 4 bases from V and 2 bases from J, leaving 13 bases between. Germline V lookup: CDR1 SGHRS, CDR2 YFSETQ. The DNA of the CDR3 is TGCGCCAGCAGCGTGAGGGAGAGAGCCTACAATGAGCAGTTCTTC. Translation: CASSVRERAYNEQFF.

V is TRBV29-1 and J is TRBJ1-2, with D possibly being TRBD1 (5 bases). CDR3 length equals 12 residues. V dropped 5 bases and J dropped 8 bases, with 15 bases sitting between them. Germline CDR1 reads SQVTM; CDR2 reads ANQGSEA. CDR3 amino acids: CSVTPGGEGYTF. The CDR3 DNA sequence: TGCAGCGTTACCCCCGGGGGGGAGGGCTACACCTTC.

The chain combines TRBV6-4 with TRBJ2-3; 13 positions match TRBD2. The germline gives CDR1 MRHNA, CDR2 SNTAGT. There are 15 residues in the CDR3. V gave up 0 bases and J gave up 6 bases; unmatched junction bases: 0. CDR3 amino acids: CASSDSTSGGDTQYF. The CDR3 region has the DNA TGTGCCAGCAGTGACTCGACTAGCGGGGGGGATACGCAGTATTTT.

This chain connects TRBV19 to TRBJ2-1; 9 bases agree with TRBD2. This CDR3 has 14 residues. J was trimmed by 5 bases and V by 6 bases; bases with no gene match: 5. The germline CDR1 and CDR2 sequences are LNHDA and SQIVND (reference sequence). In nucleotides, the CDR3 is TGTGCCAGTAGACATAGCGGGAGTCACAATGAGCAGTTCTTC. As protein: CASRHSGSHNEQFF.

The chain combines TRBV19 with TRBJ2-2; D is perhaps TRBD1 (5 bases). The germline V and J ends were trimmed by 5 bases and 5 bases, with 12 bases remaining between them. The CDR3 loop spans 14 amino acids. CDR1 LNHDA and CDR2 SQIVND come from the germline V gene (reference sequence). The CDR3: CASSVQDTTGELFF. CDR3 DNA sequence: TGTGCCAGTAGTGTACAGGACACTACCGGGGAGCTGTTTTTT.

This chain uses TRBV7-2 with TRBJ2-3, with 8 positions matching TRBD1. The CDR3 is made up of 15 amino acids. The junction had 6 bases not matched to a gene; V was cut back by 4 bases and J by 3 bases. Germline CDR1 and CDR2: SGHTA and FQGNSA. CDR3 loop: CASSWDRTFTDTQYF. CDR3 nucleotides: TGTGCCAGCAGCTGGGACAGGACGTTTACAGATACGCAGTATTTT.

The chain has TRBV4-1 and TRBJ1-2; D gene uncertain. The length of the CDR3 is 16 residues. Per germline, CDR1 MGHRA and CDR2 YSYEKL. Trimming took 0 bases from V and 8 from J, leaving 19 bases between them. The CDR3 region has the DNA TGCGCCAGCAGCCAAGATCGGGAACGCGGGTTGGAAGGCTACACCTTC. Translation: CASSQDRERGLEGYTF.

Comment on this clone: This specimen includes other DNA sequences encoding the same CDR3. The CDR3 protein is CASSLAGYGYTF. CDR3 DNA sequence: TGTGCCAGCAGCTTGGCCGGGTACGGCTACACCTTC. This chain connects TRBV5-4 to TRBJ1-2; no definite D call. Trimming took off 0 bases at V and 8 bases at J, with 8 bases between the two ends. The germline V gene has CDR1 SGHNT and CDR2 YYREEE (reference sequence). The CDR3 runs 12 residues.

DNA of the CDR3: TGTGCCAGCGGACAGGGATTGAACACTGAAGCTTTCTTT. Amino acid sequence: CASGQGLNTEAFF. The gene calls are TRBV6-5 and TRBJ1-1, with 8 bases aligning to TRBD1. Germline loops: CDR1 MNHEY, CDR2 SVGAGI. Unmatched junction bases numbered 2, after V lost 8 bases and J lost 0 bases. The CDR3 consists of 13 residues.

The J gene is TRBJ1-1, the V gene TRBV4-1; 9 positions agree with TRBD1. This CDR3 is 15 amino acids long. The germline gives CDR1 MGHRA, CDR2 YSYEKL. V was clipped by 4 bases and J by 6 bases; unmatched bases: 9. CDR3 nucleotide sequence: TGCGCCAGCAGCCCCGGACAGGGGCCTCCCGCTGAAGCTTTCTTT. As protein: CASSPGQGPPAEAFF.

The chain joins TRBV7-3 to TRBJ1-2; a possible D gene is TRBD1 (6 bases). Germline V gene lookup returns CDR1 SGHTA and CDR2 FQGTGA. V was shortened by 3 bases and J by 7 bases, with 24 bases between the two germline ends. This CDR3 is built from 17 residues. CDR3 DNA sequence: TGTGCCAGCAGCTTCCACGGCAACCAGGGGATTCGGGCTGGCTACACCTTC. This encodes CASSFHGNQGIRAGYTF.

The CDR3 is CNGGSPHNEQFF. The CDR3 DNA follows: TGCAATGGGGGGAGTCCCCACAATGAGCAGTTCTTC. The chain has TRBV29-1 and TRBJ2-1, with D possibly being TRBD2 (6 bases). This CDR3 comprises 12 residues. The germline V gene encodes CDR1 SQVTM and CDR2 ANQGSEA.

The chain joins TRBV5-1 to TRBJ1-4, with TRBD1 matching 7 bases. The CDR3 length is 13 residues. J lost 4 bases, V lost 4 bases, and 1 base had no gene match. Germline V gene sequence: CDR1 SGHRS, CDR2 YFSETQ. The DNA for the CDR3 is TGCGCCAGCAGCGCAGGGGGTAATGAAAAACTGTTTTTT. The encoded protein is CASSAGGNEKLFF.

This clone came up once. The V gene is TRBV13, the J gene TRBJ2-7; TRBD2 matches 11 bases. J was trimmed by 2 bases and V by 4 bases; bases with no gene match: 10. CDR1 and CDR2 from the germline V gene are PRHDT and FYEKMQ (reference sequence). The CDR3 sequence is 17 residues long. CDR3: CASSSLAGSGRAYEQYF. The CDR3 DNA reads TGTGCCAGCAGCTCCCTAGCGGGTAGCGGGAGGGCCTACGAGCAGTACTTC.

This chain links TRBV15 with TRBJ1-2, with D perhaps matching TRBD1 (5 bases). There are 14 residues in the CDR3. Germline loops: CDR1 LNHNV, CDR2 YYDKDF (reference sequence). Trimming removed 5 bases at V and 5 bases at J, with 15 bases between. The CDR3 DNA follows: TGTGCCACCAGCTCAGGCAGGGCTGGGTATGGCTACACCTTC. Protein sequence: CATSSGRAGYGYTF.

The rearrangement joins TRBV27 to TRBJ2-1; 9 bases map to TRBD2. V was clipped by 4 bases and J by 4 bases; unmatched bases: 5. CDR3 size: 15 residues. Germline V gives CDR1 MNHEY, CDR2 SMNVEV (reference sequence). The CDR3 region is CASSSLAGSYNEQFF. The CDR3 region has the DNA TGTGCCAGCAGTTCTCTAGCGGGATCATACAATGAGCAGTTCTTC.

The V and J genes are TRBV7-2 and TRBJ2-7; 9 bases agree with TRBD2. The junction had 6 bases not matched to a gene; V was cut back by 3 bases and J by 3 bases. The CDR3 contains 15 residues. CDR1 and CDR2 from the germline V gene are SGHTA and FQGNSA. CDR3 in DNA: TGTGCCAGCAGCTTCGGGGCGGGAGGGGGCTACGAGCAGTACTTC. It translates to CASSFGAGGGYEQYF.

The chain couples TRBV5-1 to TRBJ2-2; possibly TRBD2 for D (6 bases). V was cut by 4 bases and J by 4 bases, with 14 bases left in between. The germline gives CDR1 SGHRS, CDR2 YFSETQ. This CDR3 is 15 amino acids long. The CDR3 loop is CASSPLASPTGELFF. The CDR3 DNA sequence: TGCGCCAGCAGCCCCCTAGCGAGCCCCACCGGGGAGCTGTTTTTT.

This chain connects TRBV19 to TRBJ1-3; D ambiguous. With 6 bases removed from V and 0 bases from J, the gap between germline ends came to 12 bases. Germline CDR1 is LNHDA and CDR2 is SQIVND (reference sequence). The length of the CDR3 is 15 residues. The chain's CDR3 is CASSIPKPSGNTIYF. The CDR3, as DNA: TGTGCCAGTAGCATCCCTAAGCCCTCTGGAAACACCATATATTTT.

Comment on this clone: Other DNA variants within this sample encode the same CDR3. The genes are TRBV5-1 and TRBJ2-3, with TRBD2 identical over 10 bases. This CDR3 has 15 residues. Germline CDR1 SGHRS, CDR2 YFSETQ. The V and J ends lost 1 base and 4 bases, in that order; junction bases with no gene match: 3. CDR3 in DNA: TGCGCCAGCAGCTTGTCTAGCGGGGGCGCAGATACGCAGTATTTT. It specifies CASSLSSGGADTQYF.